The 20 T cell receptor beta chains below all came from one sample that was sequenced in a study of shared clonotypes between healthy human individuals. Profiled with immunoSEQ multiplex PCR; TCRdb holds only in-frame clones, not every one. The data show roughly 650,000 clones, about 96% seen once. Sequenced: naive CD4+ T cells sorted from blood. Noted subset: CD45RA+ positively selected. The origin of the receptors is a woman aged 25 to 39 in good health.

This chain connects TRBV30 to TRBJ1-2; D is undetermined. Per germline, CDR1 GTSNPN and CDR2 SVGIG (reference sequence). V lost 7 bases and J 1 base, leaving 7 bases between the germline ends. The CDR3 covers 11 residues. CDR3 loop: CALEINYGYTF. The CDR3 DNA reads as TGTGCCTTGGAGATTAACTATGGCTACACCTTC. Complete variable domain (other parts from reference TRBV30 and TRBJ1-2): SQTIHQWPATLVQPVGSPLSLECTVEGTSNPNLYWYRQAAGRGLQLLFYSVGIGQISSEVPQNLSASRPQDRQFILSSKKLLLSDSGFYLCALEINYGYTFGSGTRLTVV.

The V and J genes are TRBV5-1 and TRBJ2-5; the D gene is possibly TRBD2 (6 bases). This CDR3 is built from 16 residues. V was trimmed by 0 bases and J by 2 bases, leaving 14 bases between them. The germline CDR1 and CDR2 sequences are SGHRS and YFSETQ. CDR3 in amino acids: CASSLGSGGRQETQYF. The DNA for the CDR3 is TGCGCCAGCAGCTTGGGTAGCGGCGGTAGACAAGAGACCCAGTACTTC.

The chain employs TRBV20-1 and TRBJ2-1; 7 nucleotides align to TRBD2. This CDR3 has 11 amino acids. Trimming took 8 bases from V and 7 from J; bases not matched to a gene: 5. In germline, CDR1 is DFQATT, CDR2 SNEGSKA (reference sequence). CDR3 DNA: TGCAGTTTCTTGGGGGGGAATGAGCAGTTCTTC. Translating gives CSFLGGNEQFF.

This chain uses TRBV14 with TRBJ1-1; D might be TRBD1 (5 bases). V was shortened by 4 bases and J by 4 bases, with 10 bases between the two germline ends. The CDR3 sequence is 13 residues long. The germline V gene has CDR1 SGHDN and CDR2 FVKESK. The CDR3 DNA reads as TGTGCCAGCAGCCGTGGGGGGACCACTGAAGCTTTCTTT. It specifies CASSRGGTTEAFF.

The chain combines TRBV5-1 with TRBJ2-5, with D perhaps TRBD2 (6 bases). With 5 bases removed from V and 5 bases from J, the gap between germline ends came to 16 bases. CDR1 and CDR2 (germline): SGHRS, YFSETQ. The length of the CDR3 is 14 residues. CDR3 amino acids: CASSSRPEGETQYF. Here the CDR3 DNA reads TGCGCCAGCAGTTCAAGGCCGGAGGGGGAGACCCAGTACTTC.

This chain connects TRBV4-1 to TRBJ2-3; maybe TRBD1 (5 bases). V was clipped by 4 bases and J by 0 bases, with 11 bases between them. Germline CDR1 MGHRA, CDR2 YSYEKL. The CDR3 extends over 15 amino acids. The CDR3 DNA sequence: TGCGCCAGCAGCCGGGGCGCCCCTAGCACAGATACGCAGTATTTT. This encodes CASSRGAPSTDTQYF.

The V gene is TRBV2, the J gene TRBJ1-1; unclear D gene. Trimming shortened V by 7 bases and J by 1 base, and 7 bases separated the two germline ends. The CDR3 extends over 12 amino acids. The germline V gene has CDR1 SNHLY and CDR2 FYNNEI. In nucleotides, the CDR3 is TGTGCCAGCACGTGGGGGAACACTGAAGCTTTCTTT. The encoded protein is CASTWGNTEAFF.

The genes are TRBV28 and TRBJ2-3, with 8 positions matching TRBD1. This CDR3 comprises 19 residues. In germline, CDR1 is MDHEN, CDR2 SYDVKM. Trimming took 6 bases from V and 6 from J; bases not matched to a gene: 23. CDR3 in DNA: TGTGCCAGCAGACCCAGGAACAGGGGGAGAAAGAAAATAGCGGATACGCAGTATTTT. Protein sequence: CASRPRNRGRKKIADTQYF.

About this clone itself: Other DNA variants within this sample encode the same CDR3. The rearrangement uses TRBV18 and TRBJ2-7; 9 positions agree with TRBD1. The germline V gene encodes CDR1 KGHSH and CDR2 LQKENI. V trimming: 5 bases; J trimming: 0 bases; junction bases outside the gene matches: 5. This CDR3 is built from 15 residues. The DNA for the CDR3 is TGTGCCAGCTCATTAGGGACAGGGAGCTCCTACGAGCAGTACTTC. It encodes CASSLGTGSSYEQYF.

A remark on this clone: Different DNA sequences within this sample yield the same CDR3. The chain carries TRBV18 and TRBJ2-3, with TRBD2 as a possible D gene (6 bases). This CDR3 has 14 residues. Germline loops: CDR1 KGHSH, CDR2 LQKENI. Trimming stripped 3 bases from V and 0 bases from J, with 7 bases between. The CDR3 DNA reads TGTGCCAGCTCACCGGGGACTAGCACAGATACGCAGTATTTT. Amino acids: CASSPGTSTDTQYF. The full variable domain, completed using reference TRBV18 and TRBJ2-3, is NAGVMQNPRHLVRRRGQEARLRCSPMKGHSHVYWYRQLPEEGLKFMVYLQKENIIDESGMPKERFSAEFPKEGPSILRIQQVVRGDSAAYFCASSPGTSTDTQYFGPGTRLTVL.

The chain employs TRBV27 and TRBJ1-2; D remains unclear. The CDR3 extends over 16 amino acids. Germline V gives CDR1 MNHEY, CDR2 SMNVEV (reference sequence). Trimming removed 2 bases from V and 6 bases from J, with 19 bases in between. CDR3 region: CASSLRNRVAFHGYTF. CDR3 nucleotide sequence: TGTGCCAGCAGTTTACGAAACAGAGTCGCCTTTCATGGCTACACCTTC.

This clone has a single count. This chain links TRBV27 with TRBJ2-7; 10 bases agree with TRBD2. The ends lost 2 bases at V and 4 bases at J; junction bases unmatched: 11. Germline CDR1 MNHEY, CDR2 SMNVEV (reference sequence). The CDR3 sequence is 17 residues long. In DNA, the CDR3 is TGTGCCAGCAGTTTAAGGCCCGGGACTAGCGAGTGGTACGAGCAGTACTTC. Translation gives CASSLRPGTSEWYEQYF.

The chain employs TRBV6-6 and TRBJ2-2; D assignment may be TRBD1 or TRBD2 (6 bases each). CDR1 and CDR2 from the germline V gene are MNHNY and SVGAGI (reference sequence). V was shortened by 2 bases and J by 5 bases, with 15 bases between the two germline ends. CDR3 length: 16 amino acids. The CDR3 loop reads CASSYNLQGGTGELFF. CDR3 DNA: TGTGCCAGCAGTTACAATCTACAGGGAGGTACCGGGGAGCTGTTTTTT.

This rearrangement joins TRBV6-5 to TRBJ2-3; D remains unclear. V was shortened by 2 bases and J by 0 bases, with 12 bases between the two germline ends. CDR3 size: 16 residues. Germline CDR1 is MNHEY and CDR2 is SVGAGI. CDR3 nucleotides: TGTGCCAGCAGTTACGGGCGGACCGATAGCACAGATACGCAGTATTTT. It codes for CASSYGRTDSTDTQYF.

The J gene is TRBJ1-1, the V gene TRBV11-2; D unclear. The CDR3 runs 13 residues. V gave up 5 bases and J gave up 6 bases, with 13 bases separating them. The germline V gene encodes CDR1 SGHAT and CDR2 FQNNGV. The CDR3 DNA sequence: TGTGCCAGCAGCCCCTCGGGCCTCGCTGAAGCTTTCTTT. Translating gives CASSPSGLAEAFF. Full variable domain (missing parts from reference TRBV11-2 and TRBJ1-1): EAGVAQSPRYKIIEKRQSVAFWCNPISGHATLYWYQQILGQGPKLLIQFQNNGVVDDSQLPKDRFSAERLKGVDSTLKIQPAKLEDSAVYLCASSPSGLAEAFFGQGTRLTVV.

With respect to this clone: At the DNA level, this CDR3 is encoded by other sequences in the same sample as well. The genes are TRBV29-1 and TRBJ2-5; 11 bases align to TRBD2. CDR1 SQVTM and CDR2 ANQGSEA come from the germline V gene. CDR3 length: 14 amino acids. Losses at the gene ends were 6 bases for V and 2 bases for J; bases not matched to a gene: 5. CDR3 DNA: TGCAGCGTAGGCATAGCGGGAGGGCAAGAGACCCAGTACTTC. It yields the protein CSVGIAGGQETQYF. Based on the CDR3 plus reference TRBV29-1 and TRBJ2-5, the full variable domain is SAVISQKPSRDICQRGTSLTIQCQVDSQVTMMFWYRQQPGQSLTLIATANQGSEATYESGFVIDKFPISRPNLTFSTLTVSNMSPEDSSIYLCSVGIAGGQETQYFGPGTRLLVL.

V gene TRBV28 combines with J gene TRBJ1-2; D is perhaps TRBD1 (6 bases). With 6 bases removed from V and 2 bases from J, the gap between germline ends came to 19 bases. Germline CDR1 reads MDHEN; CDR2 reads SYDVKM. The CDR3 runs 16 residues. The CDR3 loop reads CASSTLLGTTNYGYTF. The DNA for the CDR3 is TGTGCCAGCAGCACTCTCCTGGGGACAACCAACTATGGCTACACCTTC.

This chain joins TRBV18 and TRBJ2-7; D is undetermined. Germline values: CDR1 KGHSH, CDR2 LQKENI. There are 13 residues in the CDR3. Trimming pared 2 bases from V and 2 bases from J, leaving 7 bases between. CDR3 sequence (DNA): TGTGCCAGCTCACCAGCCGTAACCTACGAGCAGTACTTC. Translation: CASSPAVTYEQYF.

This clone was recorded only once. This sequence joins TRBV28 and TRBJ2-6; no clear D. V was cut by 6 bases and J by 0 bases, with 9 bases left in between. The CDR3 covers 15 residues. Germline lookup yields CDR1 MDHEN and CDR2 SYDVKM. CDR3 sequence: CASRRWGSGANVLTF. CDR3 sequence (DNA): TGTGCCAGCAGGAGGTGGGGCTCTGGGGCCAACGTCCTGACTTTC.

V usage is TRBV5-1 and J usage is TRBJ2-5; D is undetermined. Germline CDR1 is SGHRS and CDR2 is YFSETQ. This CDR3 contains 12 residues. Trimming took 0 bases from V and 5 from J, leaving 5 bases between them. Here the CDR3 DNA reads TGCGCCAGCAGCTTGGACGTGGAGACCCAGTACTTC. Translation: CASSLDVETQYF.